The T cell receptor (beta chain) described here comes from a study of T-cell memory formation after mild COVID-19. Only a few counts were recorded for this clonotype. Each CDR3 protein gets one entry after TCRdb re-called the 5' RACE reads with MiXCR. The table has 350,000 to 500,000 distinct CDR3 sequences, about a sixth seen once. Specimen: PBMCs or a T cell subset sorted from them (not recorded which). The clonotype was recovered from a man aged 18 to 30 who had mild COVID-19 (a few samples of this study predate the infection). Cell type and time point are not known.

CDR3 DNA: TGTGCCACCAGTGATCCGGTGACAGGGGACTTGTCGAATGAGCAGTTCTTC. Protein product: CATSDPVTGDLSNEQFF. This rearrangement joins TRBV24-1 to TRBJ2-1; 8 nucleotides agree with TRBD1. Germline-derived CDR1 and CDR2 are KGHDR and SFDVKD. J was trimmed by 7 bases and V by 3 bases; bases with no gene match: 13. The CDR3 has 17 residues.